The subject of this entry is one T cell receptor beta chain. Per the study methods: Estimates of nucleated cell counts were drawn from the amplification of reference gene primers. Assay used: immunoSEQ multiplex PCR; TCRdb lists only in-frame clones, some missing. That table furnishes V, J and clone size, whereas the DNA furnished D and trimming. Of under 75,000 clones listed, around 79% were seen once; the top ten hold 22%. The data are from a study of blood T cell repertoires in COVID-19. In the study overall: Acute and convalescent COVID-19 specimens originated in the United States, Italy and Spain. T cells, B-cell-depleted T cells, or PBMCs supplied cDNA or gDNA.

Deletions cut 0 bases from V and 1 base from J, with 10 bases between. This CDR3 region has 15 residues. Germline assignment: CDR1 SGDLS and CDR2 YYNGEE. Sequencing was performed on peripheral blood. This chain joins TRBV9 and TRBJ1-1; D is ambiguous. The TCR originated in a man aged 60 to 75 with acute or convalescent COVID-19. CDR3: CASSVVSPGNTEAFF. The CDR3 region has the DNA TGTGCCAGCAGCGTAGTGTCCCCCGGGAACACTGAAGCTTTCTTT.